This T cell receptor (beta chain) was captured in a study of blood T cell repertoires in COVID-19. About the research overall: Sites across the United States, Italy and Spain contributed samples from acute and convalescent COVID-19.

Profiled with immunoSEQ multiplex PCR; TCRdb holds only in-frame clones, not every one. The data show fewer than 400,000 clones, roughly 90% seen once. Germline V lookup: CDR1 MGHDK, CDR2 SYGVNS. CDR3 length: 15 residues. V gave up 1 base and J gave up 9 bases, with 13 bases separating them. Participants, about 18 to 90 years old, spanned about two dozen US areas. Participants had their cohort set by participant-reported clinical history. A COVID-19 case had been met by exposed participants during the 2 weeks before study entry. The specimen sequenced was PBMCs or T cells enriched from blood (not recorded which). The chain is built from TRBV25-1 and TRBJ1-6; a weak D match, TRBD1 (6 bases). The TCR comes from a woman younger than 45 who had been exposed to COVID-19. The CDR3 sequence is CASSESTGPSSPLHF. In DNA form, the CDR3 reads TGTGCCAGCAGTGAATCGACAGGCCCGAGTTCACCCCTCCACTTT.